Listed here are 32 T cell receptor beta chains from one sample, sequenced in a study of cytomegalovirus exposure and HLA in healthy donors. The PCR made use of 60 Vbeta and 13 Jbeta primers. Profiled with immunoSEQ multiplex PCR; TCRdb holds only in-frame clones, not every one. Altogether more than 95,000 clones are present, under 20% being singletons, with the ten largest covering approximately 2.9%. Input material: PBMCs. The receptor source for this set is a female donor in good health and CMV-seropositive.

The V and J genes are TRBV2 and TRBJ2-7; TRBD2 aligns across 12 bases. Germline CDR1 and CDR2: SNHLY and FYNNEI. V trimming: 8 bases; J trimming: 6 bases; junction bases outside the gene matches: 8. This CDR3 is built from 14 residues. In DNA, the CDR3 is TGTGCCAGCTTCGGACTAGCGGGACGGTCCGAGCAGTACTTC. Its protein is CASFGLAGRSEQYF. Full variable domain (remainder filled in from reference TRBV2 and TRBJ2-7): EPEVTQTPSHQVTQMGQEVILRCVPISNHLYFYWYRQILGQKVEFLVSFYNNEISEKSEIFDDQFSVERPDGSNFTLKIRSTKLEDSAMYFCASFGLAGRSEQYFGPGTRLTVT.

The chain joins TRBV6-5 to TRBJ1-6, with D possibly being TRBD1 (5 bases). CDR1 is MNHEY and CDR2 is SVGAGI in the germline V gene. The CDR3 has 13 amino acids. Between the trimmed V and J ends, which lost 5 bases and 8 bases, there was a span of 10 bases. CDR3 sequence reads: CASSNRQYSPLHF. In DNA form, the CDR3 reads TGTGCCAGCAGTAACAGACAGTATTCACCCCTCCACTTT.

This clone was detected a few times. The genes are TRBV7-9 and TRBJ1-1, with 11 bases matching TRBD1. The CDR3 loop spans 16 amino acids. J gave up 8 bases and V 0 bases, and 8 bases lay outside the gene matches. Per germline, CDR1 SEHNR and CDR2 FQNEAQ (reference sequence). The CDR3 is CASSLALGQGASEAFF. The CDR3 DNA is TGTGCCAGCAGCTTAGCGCTCGGACAGGGGGCATCGGAAGCTTTCTTT.

This chain links TRBV9 with TRBJ1-2; no reliable D call. CDR1 and CDR2 (germline): SGDLS, YYNGEE. V dropped 4 bases and J dropped 5 bases, with 12 bases sitting between them. This CDR3 has 13 residues. Here the CDR3 DNA reads TGTGCCAGCAGCCCTCGGACTGCGTATGGCTACACCTTC. Translated: CASSPRTAYGYTF.

This clone was counted a few times. The DNA of the CDR3 is TGTGCCAGCAGTAGGGGGATCAATCAGCCCCAGCATTTT. Translating it yields CASSRGINQPQHF. This chain links TRBV28 with TRBJ1-5, with D possibly matching TRBD1 (6 bases). The CDR3 has 13 amino acids. Trimming removed 5 bases at V and 3 bases at J, with 8 bases between. CDR1 and CDR2 (germline): MDHEN, SYDVKM. The entire variable domain, with the rest obtained from reference TRBV28 and TRBJ1-5, is as follows: DVKVTQSSRYLVKRTGEKVFLECVQDMDHENMFWYRQDPGLGLRLIYFSYDVKMKEKGDIPEGYSVSREKKERFSLILESASTNQTSMYLCASSRGINQPQHFGDGTRLSIL.

The table lists this clone with a few counts. The V gene is TRBV6-1, the J gene TRBJ1-2, with 10 bases lining up with TRBD1. There are 16 residues in the CDR3. The J segment lost 5 bases and the V segment lost 2 bases, leaving 8 bases of the junction unmatched. From germline, CDR1 is MNHNS and CDR2 SASEGT. The CDR3 sequence: CASSEILGQGPYGYTF. The CDR3, as DNA: TGTGCCAGCAGTGAAATCTTGGGACAGGGGCCATATGGCTACACCTTC.

This clone appeared a few times. The chain uses TRBV27 and TRBJ1-4, with 7 nucleotides matching TRBD1. The CDR3 runs 20 residues. Germline V gene sequence: CDR1 MNHEY, CDR2 SMNVEV (reference sequence). The V segment lost 6 bases and the J segment 4 bases; nucleotides outside the gene matches: 23. CDR3 sequence (DNA): TGTGCCAGCAGACCCCCGACAGGGAGTGGGCTCGGAGTCCTTAATGAAAAACTGTTTTTT. It is translated as CASRPPTGSGLGVLNEKLFF.

J is TRBJ2-7 and V is TRBV5-8; 9 bases align to TRBD2. This CDR3 is built from 14 residues. CDR1 is SGHTS and CDR2 is YDEGEE in the germline V gene. J was trimmed by 5 bases and V by 5 bases; bases with no gene match: 8. CDR3 loop: CASRPRGGMDEQYF. CDR3 nucleotides: TGTGCCAGCAGGCCGCGGGGGGGCATGGACGAGCAGTACTTC.

This clone was observed a few times. This sequence joins TRBV5-1 and TRBJ1-2; D unclear. There are 13 residues in the CDR3. V was trimmed by 0 bases and J by 5 bases, leaving 8 bases between them. Germline loops: CDR1 SGHRS, CDR2 YFSETQ. CDR3 region: CASSLGFEYGYTF. CDR3 nucleotide sequence: TGCGCCAGCAGCTTGGGGTTCGAGTATGGCTACACCTTC.

The rearrangement uses TRBV10-2 and TRBJ1-1; 7 positions agree with TRBD1. V was clipped by 2 bases and J by 9 bases; unmatched bases: 6. CDR1 and CDR2 from the germline V gene are WSHSY and SAAADI. The CDR3 consists of 13 residues. The CDR3 DNA reads TGCGCCAGCAGTGAGGCTAGGACAGGAAAAGCTTTCTTT. It yields the protein CASSEARTGKAFF.

This clone showed up just a few times. The V and J genes are TRBV9 and TRBJ1-6; maybe TRBD1 (5 bases). From germline, CDR1 is SGDLS and CDR2 YYNGEE. This CDR3 is built from 15 residues. Trimming took off 4 bases at V and 10 bases at J, with 18 bases between the two ends. CDR3 in amino acids: CASSPRALSNSPLHF. Written as DNA, the CDR3 is TGTGCCAGCAGCCCCAGGGCTTTATCTAACTCACCCCTCCACTTT.

This clone was counted only a few times. The chain recombines TRBV4-1 with TRBJ1-1; possibly TRBD1 for D (5 bases). Looked up from germline, CDR1 is MGHRA and CDR2 is YSYEKL. V lost 1 base, J lost 7 bases, and 13 bases lay in between. The CDR3 has 14 amino acids. DNA of the CDR3: TGCGCCAGCAGCCAAGCCACGCGGGGGGATGAAGCTTTCTTT. Encoded protein: CASSQATRGDEAFF.

The CDR3 here is CASSEQEKETQYF. CDR3 DNA: TGTGCCAGCAGTGAACAGGAAAAAGAGACCCAGTACTTC. This sequence joins TRBV2 and TRBJ2-5; no clear D. CDR1 and CDR2 (germline): SNHLY, FYNNEI. The V end lost 2 bases, the J end lost 3 bases, and 7 bases lay between the germline ends. The length of the CDR3 is 13 residues.

The chain carries TRBV2 and TRBJ1-1, with a weak D call TRBD1 (6 bases). The CDR3 extends over 14 amino acids. Germline assignment: CDR1 SNHLY and CDR2 FYNNEI. The V and J ends lost 6 bases and 2 bases respectively, with 13 bases between them. The CDR3 sequence is CASRSQGLNTEAFF. CDR3 sequence (DNA): TGTGCCAGCAGATCGCAGGGGCTTAACACTGAAGCTTTCTTT. Variable domain in full (rest from reference TRBV2 and TRBJ1-1): EPEVTQTPSHQVTQMGQEVILRCVPISNHLYFYWYRQILGQKVEFLVSFYNNEISEKSEIFDDQFSVERPDGSNFTLKIRSTKLEDSAMYFCASRSQGLNTEAFFGQGTRLTVV.

The chain is built from TRBV7-6 and TRBJ1-2, with no clear D. The V and J ends lost 1 base and 1 base respectively, with 19 bases between them. The germline gives CDR1 SGHVS, CDR2 FNYEAQ. The CDR3 loop spans 18 amino acids. The DNA of the CDR3 is TGTGCCAGCAGCTTAGTTAGTGGCCTACCGGGAGTTAACTATGGCTACACCTTC. Its protein product is CASSLVSGLPGVNYGYTF.

This chain links TRBV4-3 with TRBJ1-5, with a possible D match to TRBD1 (6 bases). This CDR3 comprises 15 residues. The germline V gene has CDR1 LGHNA and CDR2 YSLEER. The V end was cut by 2 bases, the J end by 6 bases, with 14 bases between. CDR3 amino acids: CASSQTDRWGQPQHF. The CDR3 DNA reads as TGCGCCAGCAGCCAAACCGACAGGTGGGGTCAGCCCCAGCATTTT.

V usage is TRBV2 and J usage is TRBJ1-4; D may be TRBD1 (6 bases). The ends were cut back, 4 bases at V and 8 bases at J, with 14 bases in the middle. The CDR3 consists of 14 residues. Germline CDR1 SNHLY, CDR2 FYNNEI. The CDR3 region is CASSATGQGEKLFF. Written as DNA, the CDR3 is TGTGCCAGCAGTGCCACAGGGCAAGGGGAAAAACTGTTTTTT.

This chain links TRBV5-5 with TRBJ2-2; D is unresolved. The V gene lost 4 bases and the J gene lost 7 bases, with 11 bases spanning the gap. This CDR3 comprises 13 residues. CDR1 and CDR2 from the germline V gene are SGHKS and YYEKEE (reference sequence). CDR3 DNA: TGTGCCAGCAGCAGTGGTCTATACGGGGAGCTGTTTTTT. Translating it yields CASSSGLYGELFF. Together with reference TRBV5-5 and TRBJ2-2, the CDR3 gives the full variable domain: DAGVTQSPTHLIKTRGQQVTLRCSPISGHKSVSWYQQVLGQGPQFIFQYYEKEERGRGNFPDRFSARQFPNYSSELNVNALLLGDSALYLCASSSGLYGELFFGEGSRLTVL.

This clone was found a few times. This rearrangement joins TRBV5-1 to TRBJ2-5; 9 bases are a match to TRBD1. V shed 4 bases and J 1 base; nucleotides not matched to a gene: 8. The CDR3 extends over 16 amino acids. Germline loops: CDR1 SGHRS, CDR2 YFSETQ. The CDR3 spells CASSLQGAGPQETQYF. The CDR3 nucleotides are TGCGCCAGCAGCCTACAGGGGGCGGGACCCCAAGAGACCCAGTACTTC.

This clone was seen a few times. The J gene is TRBJ2-7, the V gene TRBV11-2, with TRBD1 matching over 9 bases. CDR1 is SGHAT and CDR2 is FQNNGV in the germline V gene. Germline trimming cut 4 bases from V and 4 bases from J; bases unmatched to any gene: 5. The CDR3 totals 14 residues. CDR3 region: CASSSNRGLYEQYF. DNA for the CDR3: TGTGCCAGCAGCTCGAACAGGGGGCTTTACGAGCAGTACTTC.

The chain recombines TRBV5-1 with TRBJ1-1, with 9 bases fitting TRBD1. The CDR3 spans 15 residues. The junction had 8 bases not matched to a gene; V was cut back by 4 bases and J by 4 bases. From germline, CDR1 is SGHRS and CDR2 YFSETQ. The CDR3 region is CASSRKETGGTEAFF. The CDR3 nucleotides are TGCGCCAGCAGCCGAAAGGAGACAGGGGGCACTGAAGCTTTCTTT.

This clone was detected a few times. CDR3 amino acids: CASSPTQGWTYNEQFF. The DNA of the CDR3 is TGTGCCAGCAGTCCAACACAGGGGTGGACCTACAATGAGCAGTTCTTC. The chain links TRBV28 to TRBJ2-1; 7 positions match TRBD1. The CDR3 covers 16 residues. In germline, CDR1 is MDHEN, CDR2 SYDVKM. V trimming: 5 bases; J trimming: 2 bases; junction bases outside the gene matches: 9.

The chain couples TRBV6-5 to TRBJ2-7; 9 bases align to TRBD2. The CDR3 has 15 amino acids. Germline values: CDR1 MNHEY, CDR2 SVGAGI. V lost 2 bases and J lost 2; bases outside the gene matches: 4. CDR3 amino acids: CASSYKAGGAYEQYF. The CDR3 DNA sequence: TGTGCCAGCAGTTACAAGGCGGGGGGGGCCTACGAGCAGTACTTC.

This clone appeared a few times. V is TRBV7-6 and J is TRBJ1-3, with TRBD1 identical over 7 bases. Per the germline V gene, CDR1 is SGHVS and CDR2 is FNYEAQ. The CDR3 is made up of 16 amino acids. Germline trimming cut 1 base from V and 0 bases from J; bases unmatched to any gene: 3. The DNA of the CDR3 is TGTGCCAGCAGCTTAGAAGGGACAGTCTCTGGAAACACCATATATTTT. This encodes CASSLEGTVSGNTIYF.

The chain uses TRBV7-6 and TRBJ2-5, with 11 bases lining up with TRBD2. The CDR3 consists of 15 residues. The germline CDR1 and CDR2 sequences are SGHVS and FNYEAQ. Trimming removed 5 bases from V and 11 bases from J; junction bases left unmatched: 13. The CDR3 spells CASSPRLAGPMEQYF. The CDR3 region has the DNA TGTGCCAGCAGCCCCCGACTAGCGGGACCGATGGAGCAGTACTTC.

The chain couples TRBV29-1 to TRBJ2-5; 10 bases map to TRBD2. Germline-derived CDR1 and CDR2 are SQVTM and ANQGSEA. This CDR3 contains 13 residues. J was trimmed by 5 bases and V by 6 bases; bases with no gene match: 6. CDR3 nucleotides: TGCAGCGTACAGAATAGCGGGAGGGAGACCCAGTACTTC. Its translation is CSVQNSGRETQYF.

The chain uses TRBV4-2 and TRBJ2-7, with 12 nucleotides matching TRBD2. The CDR3 has 17 residues. Germline CDR1 LGHNA, CDR2 YNFKEQ. Germline trimming cut 1 base from V and 4 bases from J; bases unmatched to any gene: 8. The CDR3 DNA reads as TGTGCCAGCAGCCAAGCGCTCCCGGGACTAGCGGGTTACGAGCAGTACTTC. Its translation: CASSQALPGLAGYEQYF.

The chain carries TRBV4-3 and TRBJ1-6; 9 positions match TRBD1. The CDR3 is 17 amino acids. Germline trimming cut 0 bases from V and 9 bases from J; bases unmatched to any gene: 9. Germline V gives CDR1 LGHNA, CDR2 YSLEER. CDR3 in DNA: TGCGCCAGCAGCCAAGATATCCCGGGACAGGGAGTTTCACCCCTCCACTTT. It yields the protein CASSQDIPGQGVSPLHF.

This clone was detected a few times. This chain joins TRBV6-1 and TRBJ1-5; weak D call: TRBD1 (6 bases). The germline V and J ends were trimmed by 5 bases and 4 bases, with 9 bases remaining between them. The CDR3 is 13 residues long. Per germline, CDR1 MNHNS and CDR2 SASEGT. The CDR3 region is CASSITGNQPQHF. For the CDR3, the DNA is TGTGCCAGCAGTATCACAGGGAATCAGCCCCAGCATTTT.

The V call is TRBV27, the J call TRBJ1-1; D remains unclear. Between the trimmed V and J ends, which lost 1 base and 2 bases, there was a span of 5 bases. The CDR3 spans 13 residues. Germline CDR1 is MNHEY and CDR2 is SMNVEV (reference sequence). CDR3 sequence: CASSLLANTEAFF. Written as DNA, the CDR3 is TGTGCCAGCAGTTTATTAGCAAACACTGAAGCTTTCTTT.

The chain has TRBV6-1 and TRBJ1-5; D gene unclear. Trimming removed 3 bases at V and 4 bases at J, with 10 bases between. From germline, CDR1 is MNHNS and CDR2 SASEGT. There are 14 residues in the CDR3. In DNA form, the CDR3 reads TGTGCCAGCAGTGACGGGATTTCTAATCAGCCCCAGCATTTT. Translation gives CASSDGISNQPQHF.

This clone was picked up a small number of times. The chain recombines TRBV7-2 with TRBJ1-3; D ambiguous. From germline, CDR1 is SGHTA and CDR2 FQGNSA. The length of the CDR3 is 13 residues. Trimming left V 1 base short and J 3 bases short, with 4 bases between. The CDR3 nucleotides are TGTGCCAGCAGCTTAGTGAGTGGAAACACCATATATTTT. The encoded protein is CASSLVSGNTIYF. Looking up the rest from reference TRBV7-2 and TRBJ1-3 gives the full variable domain: GAGVSQSPSNKVTEKGKDVELRCDPISGHTALYWYRQSLGQGLEFLIYFQGNSAPDKSGLPSDRFSAERTGGSVSTLTIQRTQQEDSAVYLCASSLVSGNTIYFGEGSWLTVV.